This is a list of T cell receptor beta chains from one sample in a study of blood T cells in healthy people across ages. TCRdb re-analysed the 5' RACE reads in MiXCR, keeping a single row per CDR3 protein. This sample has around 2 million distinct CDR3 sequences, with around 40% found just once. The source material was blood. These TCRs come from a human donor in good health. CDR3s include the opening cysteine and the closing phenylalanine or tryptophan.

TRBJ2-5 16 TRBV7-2 CASSLAHRGGQETQYF
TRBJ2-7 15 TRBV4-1 CASSNVWTSTLEQYF
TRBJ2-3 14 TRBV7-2 CASSPSIRTDTQYF
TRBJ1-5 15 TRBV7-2 CASSFQAVSNQPQHF
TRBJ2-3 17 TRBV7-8 CASSFIPGQISTDTQYF
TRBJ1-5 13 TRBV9 CASSGNGDQPQHF
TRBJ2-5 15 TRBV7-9 CASSLGSGAQETQYF
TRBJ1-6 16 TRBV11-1 CASSSGGTGRRSPLHF
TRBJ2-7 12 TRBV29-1 CSVPLQGHEQYF
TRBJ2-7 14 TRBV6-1 CASSEPDILYEQYF
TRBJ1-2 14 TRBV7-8 CASSPLTGPKGYTF
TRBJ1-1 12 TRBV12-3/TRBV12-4 CASSPDWGEAFF
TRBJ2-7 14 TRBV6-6 CASSYGGGPYEQYF
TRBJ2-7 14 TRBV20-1 CSASGQGGIVEQYF
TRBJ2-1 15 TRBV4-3 CASSQEVAGFNEQFF
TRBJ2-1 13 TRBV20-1 CSAPASGNNEQFF
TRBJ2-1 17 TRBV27 CASSVEAGGLRYGEQFF
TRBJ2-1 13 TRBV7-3 CASAAGGYNEQFF
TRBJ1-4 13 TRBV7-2 CASSTESNEKLFF
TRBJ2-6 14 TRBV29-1 CSTTGSTGANVLTF
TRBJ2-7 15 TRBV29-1 CSVEDDTRLTYEQYF
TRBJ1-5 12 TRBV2 CASSVGSQPQHF
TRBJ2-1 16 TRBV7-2 CASSTRGGPVYNEQFF
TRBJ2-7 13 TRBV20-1 CSASGRPSGEQYF
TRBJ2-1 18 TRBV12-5 CASGLALLGVRSYNEQFF
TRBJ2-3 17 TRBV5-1 CASSLSSGGVYTDTQYF
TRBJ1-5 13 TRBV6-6 CASSPGSGQPQHF
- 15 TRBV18 CASSDRTGGTYEQYF
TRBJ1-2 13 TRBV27 CASSDRGIGGYTF
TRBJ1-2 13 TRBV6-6 CASSWFGGSGYTF
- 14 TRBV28 CASSLLDRGKTQYF
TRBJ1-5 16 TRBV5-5 CASSLMAITSNQPQHF
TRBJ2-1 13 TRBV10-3 CAISDKGMGEQFF
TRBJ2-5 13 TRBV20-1 CSARGAGRETQYF
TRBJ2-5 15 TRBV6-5 CASSYSFGAQETQYF
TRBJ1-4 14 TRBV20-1 CSASDYRGWEKLFF
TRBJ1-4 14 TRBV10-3 CAISDVQGTGKLFF